This T cell receptor beta chain was retrieved from a study of blood T cells in healthy people across ages. The second PCR ran about 6 to 12 cycles with a sample-barcoded 5' primer and J-beta primers. TCRdb analysed the 5' RACE reads with MiXCR anew, one entry per CDR3 protein. The profile shows under 2,000,000 distinct CDR3 sequences, roughly 50% of them singletons. Points on this clonotype: Its antigen is undetermined.

CDR1 DFQATT and CDR2 SNEGSKA come from the germline V gene (reference sequence). The CDR3 runs to 12 residues. Trimming at V came to 7 bases and at J to 4 bases, leaving 4 bases not matched to a gene. General study findings and limits: Unknown donor CMV status possibly confounded expanded clonotype changes.

The V and J genes are TRBV20-1 and TRBJ1-5; 7 positions match TRBD1. This clonotype originated in a woman aged 35 to 49 in good health. Sequenced input: blood. CDR3 nucleotide sequence: TGCAGTGGTTTACAGGGGAATCAGCCCCAGCATTTT. Its translation: CSGLQGNQPQHF.